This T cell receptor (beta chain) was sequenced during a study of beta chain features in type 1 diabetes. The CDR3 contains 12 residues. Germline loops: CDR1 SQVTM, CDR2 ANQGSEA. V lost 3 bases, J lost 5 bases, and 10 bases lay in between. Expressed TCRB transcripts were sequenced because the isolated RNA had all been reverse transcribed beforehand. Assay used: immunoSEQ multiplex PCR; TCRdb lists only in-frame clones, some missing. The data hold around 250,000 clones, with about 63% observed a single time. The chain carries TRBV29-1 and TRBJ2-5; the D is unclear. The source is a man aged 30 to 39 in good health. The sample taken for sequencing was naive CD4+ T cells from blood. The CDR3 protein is CSVDKGRETQYF. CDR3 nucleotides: TGCAGCGTTGATAAAGGTCGGGAGACCCAGTACTTC.